The clone carrying this TCR beta chain was observed a few times. A read error may be the cause here, since a much bigger clone is one base away. Germline loops: CDR1 ENHRY, CDR2 SYGVKD. The CDR3 is 13 residues long. Thyroid surgery took place with no prior treatment in any patient. This sample was taken from a study of metastatic and nonmetastatic thyroid tumors. Study-level information: It was across blood and tumor or nodule tissue from malignant and benign thyroid patients that repertoires were compared.

Per the study methods: A classifier of distant metastasis in papillary thyroid cancer was built from CDR3 differences (across clinicopathological groups). MiXCR re-clonotyped the PCR reads for TCRdb. TCRdb assigned the V and J calls; the authors' analysis was not used. The sample has about 93,000 clones; roughly 13% are singletons. This rearrangement joins TRBV10-3 to TRBJ1-2; D call uncertain. The receptor was derived from a female donor with papillary thyroid cancer or a benign thyroid nodule (not recorded which). Some clones in this sample may be carry-over from other donors' samples. The sequenced sample was blood. The CDR3 region has the DNA TGTGCCACTCGCGAGGGCGACAACTGTGGCTACACCTTC. Encoded protein: CATREGDNCGYTF.